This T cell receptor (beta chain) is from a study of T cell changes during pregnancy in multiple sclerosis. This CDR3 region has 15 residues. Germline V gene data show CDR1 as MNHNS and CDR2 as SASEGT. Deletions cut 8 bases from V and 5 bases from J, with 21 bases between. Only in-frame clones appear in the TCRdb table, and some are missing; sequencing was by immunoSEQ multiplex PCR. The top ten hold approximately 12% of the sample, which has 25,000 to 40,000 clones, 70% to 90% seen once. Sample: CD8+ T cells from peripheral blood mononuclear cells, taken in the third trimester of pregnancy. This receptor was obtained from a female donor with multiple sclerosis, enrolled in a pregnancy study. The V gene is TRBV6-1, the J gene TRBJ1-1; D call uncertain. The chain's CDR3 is CASPPGGRGTTEAFF. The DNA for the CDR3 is TGTGCCAGCCCCCCCGGTGGCCGGGGAACAACTGAAGCTTTCTTT.